Detailed here is one TCR beta chain. Antigen unknown. This entry comes from a study of T-cell memory formation after mild COVID-19. This CDR3 has 13 residues. The V end lost 1 base, the J end lost 7 bases, and 7 bases lay between the germline ends. Germline V gives CDR1 LGHDT, CDR2 YNNKEL (reference sequence). TCRdb independently ran MiXCR on the 5' RACE reads; one entry per CDR3 protein. The sample includes about 470,000 distinct CDR3 sequences, 18% of them seen just once. Notes on the study in general: CD4+ bias marked clones expanding day 15 to 37, unlike balanced contracting clones.

The TCR was taken from an adult woman who had mild COVID-19 (a few samples of this study predate the infection). Cell type and time point are not known. V usage is TRBV3-1 and J usage is TRBJ1-4, with D uncertain. Input material: PBMCs or a T cell subset sorted from them (not recorded which). CDR3 in amino acids: CASSQVEGEKLFF. The CDR3 nucleotides are TGTGCCAGCAGCCAAGTAGAAGGTGAAAAACTGTTTTTT.